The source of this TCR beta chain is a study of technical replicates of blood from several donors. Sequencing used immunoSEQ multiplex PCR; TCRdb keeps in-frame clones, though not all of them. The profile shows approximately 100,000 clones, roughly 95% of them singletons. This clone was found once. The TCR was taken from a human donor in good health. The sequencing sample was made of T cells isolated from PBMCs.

The CDR3 protein is CASSTEGALNQPQHF. The CDR3 region has the DNA TGTGCCAGCAGTACCGAGGGGGCCCTTAATCAGCCCCAGCATTTT. The rearrangement joins TRBV28 to TRBJ1-5; 7 nucleotides line up with TRBD1. The V gene end was trimmed by 5 bases and the J gene end by 4 bases; junction bases not matched to a gene: 8. Looked up from germline, CDR1 is MDHEN and CDR2 is SYDVKM. This CDR3 contains 15 residues. The full variable domain, its missing parts supplied by reference TRBV28 and TRBJ1-5, is DVKVTQSSRYLVKRTGEKVFLECVQDMDHENMFWYRQDPGLGLRLIYFSYDVKMKEKGDIPEGYSVSREKKERFSLILESASTNQTSMYLCASSTEGALNQPQHFGDGTRLSIL.